This T cell receptor beta chain was documented in a study of beta chain features in type 1 diabetes. The study reverse transcribed the entire isolated RNA, so it sequenced expressed TCRB transcripts. The repertoire was sequenced with immunoSEQ multiplex PCR; TCRdb's copy has only in-frame clones and lacks some. Here the sample spans around 450,000 clones, 10% to 12% being singletons. The CDR3 covers 15 residues. CDR1 is MDHEN and CDR2 is SYDVKM in the germline V gene. V gave up 1 base and J gave up 7 bases; unmatched junction bases: 7. Material: naive CD4+ T cells from blood. This TCR was recovered from a woman younger than 35 in good health. The chain joins TRBV28 to TRBJ2-1; 7 bases fit TRBD1. The CDR3 sequence is CASSLSVTGTNEQFF. The CDR3, as DNA: TGTGCCAGCAGTTTATCTGTGACAGGGACGAATGAGCAGTTCTTC.